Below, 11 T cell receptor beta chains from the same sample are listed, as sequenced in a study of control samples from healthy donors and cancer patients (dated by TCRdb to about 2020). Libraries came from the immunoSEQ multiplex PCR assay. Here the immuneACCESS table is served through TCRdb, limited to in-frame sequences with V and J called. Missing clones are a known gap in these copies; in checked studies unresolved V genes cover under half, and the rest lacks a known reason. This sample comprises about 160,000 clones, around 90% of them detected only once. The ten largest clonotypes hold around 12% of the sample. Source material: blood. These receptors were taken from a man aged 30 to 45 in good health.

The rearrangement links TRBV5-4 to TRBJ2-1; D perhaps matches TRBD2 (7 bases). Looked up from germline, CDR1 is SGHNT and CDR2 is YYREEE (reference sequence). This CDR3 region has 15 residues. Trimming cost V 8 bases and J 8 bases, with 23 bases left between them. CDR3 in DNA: TGTGCCAGTACACTAGGGGGAGGGGTAACATATGAGCAGTTCTTC. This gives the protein CASTLGGGVTYEQFF.

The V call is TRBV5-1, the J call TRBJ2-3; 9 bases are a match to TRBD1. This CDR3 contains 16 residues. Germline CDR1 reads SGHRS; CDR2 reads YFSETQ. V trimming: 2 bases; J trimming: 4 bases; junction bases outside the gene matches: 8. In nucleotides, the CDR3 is TGCGCCAGCAGCTTACCCGGGACAGGGAGGGCAGATACGCAGTATTTT. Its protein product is CASSLPGTGRADTQYF.

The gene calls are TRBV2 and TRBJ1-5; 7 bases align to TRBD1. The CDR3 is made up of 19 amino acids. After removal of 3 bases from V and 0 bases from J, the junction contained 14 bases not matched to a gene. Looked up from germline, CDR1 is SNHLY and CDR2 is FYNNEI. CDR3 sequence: CASSDEVGQSLYSNQPQHF. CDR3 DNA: TGTGCCAGCAGTGATGAGGTGGGACAGAGCTTATATAGCAATCAGCCCCAGCATTTT.

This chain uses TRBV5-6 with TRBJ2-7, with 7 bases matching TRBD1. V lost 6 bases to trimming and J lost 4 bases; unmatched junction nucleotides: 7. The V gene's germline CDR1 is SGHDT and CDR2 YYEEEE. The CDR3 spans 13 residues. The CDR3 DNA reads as TGTGCCAGCAAATATCAGGGGGATTACGAGCAGTACTTC. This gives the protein CASKYQGDYEQYF.

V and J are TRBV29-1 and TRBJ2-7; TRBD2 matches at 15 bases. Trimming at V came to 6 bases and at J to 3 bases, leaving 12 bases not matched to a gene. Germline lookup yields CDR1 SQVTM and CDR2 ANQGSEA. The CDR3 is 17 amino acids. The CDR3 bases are TGCAGCGTCGCCAAAGGACTAGCGGGAGGGCCTATCTACGAGCAGTACTTC. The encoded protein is CSVAKGLAGGPIYEQYF.

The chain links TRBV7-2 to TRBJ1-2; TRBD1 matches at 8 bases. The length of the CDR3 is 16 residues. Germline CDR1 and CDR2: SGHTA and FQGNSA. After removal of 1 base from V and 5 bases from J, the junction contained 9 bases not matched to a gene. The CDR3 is CASSLGFGTGAYGYTF. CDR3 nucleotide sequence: TGTGCCAGCAGCTTAGGTTTCGGGACAGGAGCATATGGCTACACCTTC.

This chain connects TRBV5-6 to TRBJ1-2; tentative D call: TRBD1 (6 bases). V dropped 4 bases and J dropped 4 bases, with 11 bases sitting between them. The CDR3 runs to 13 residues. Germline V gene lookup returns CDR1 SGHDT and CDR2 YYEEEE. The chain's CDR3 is CASSLQGGYGYTF. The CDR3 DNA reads TGTGCCAGCAGCCTACAGGGAGGCTATGGCTACACCTTC.

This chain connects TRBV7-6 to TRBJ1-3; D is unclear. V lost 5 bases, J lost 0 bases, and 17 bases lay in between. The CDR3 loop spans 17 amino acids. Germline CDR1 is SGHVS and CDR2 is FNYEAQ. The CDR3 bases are TGTGCCAGCAGCCTAATTGGGAGTTCCTTCTCTGGAAACACCATATATTTT. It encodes CASSLIGSSFSGNTIYF.

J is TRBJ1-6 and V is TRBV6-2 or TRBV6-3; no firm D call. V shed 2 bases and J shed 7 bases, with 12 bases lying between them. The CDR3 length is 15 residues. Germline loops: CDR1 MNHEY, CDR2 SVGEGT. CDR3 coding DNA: TGTGCCAGCAGTTACAAAAGCGTTTGGAATTCACCCCTCCACTTT. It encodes CASSYKSVWNSPLHF.

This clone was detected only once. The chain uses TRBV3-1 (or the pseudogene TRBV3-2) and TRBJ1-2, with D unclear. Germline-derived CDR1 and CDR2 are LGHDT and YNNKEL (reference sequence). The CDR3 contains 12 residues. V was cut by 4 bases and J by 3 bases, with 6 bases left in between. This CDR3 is CASSLSDYGYTF. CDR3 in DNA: TGTGCCAGCAGCCTCTCGGACTATGGCTACACCTTC.

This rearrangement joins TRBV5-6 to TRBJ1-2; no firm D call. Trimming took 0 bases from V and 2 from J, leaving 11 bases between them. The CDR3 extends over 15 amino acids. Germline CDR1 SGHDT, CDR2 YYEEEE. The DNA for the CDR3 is TGTGCCAGCAGCTTGGAGGGTATCAGCAACTATGGCTACACCTTC. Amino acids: CASSLEGISNYGYTF.